This note documents a single T cell receptor (beta chain) sequence. Its matching antigen is unknown. The data belong to a study of T cell responses to AZD1222 COVID-19 vaccine. Overall study results and limits: Researchers took repertoire samples only after the peak T cell response had come. Nearly half of spike-specific TCRs reportedly target variant regions that are unmutated in the B.1.351 and B.1.1.7 variants. White British ancestry dominated among donors, who included more females, and clonal diversity was possibly underestimated.

CDR1 and CDR2 from the germline V gene are SGHVS and FQNEAQ. V was shortened by 5 bases and J by 4 bases, with 11 bases between the two germline ends. This CDR3 has 14 amino acids. Libraries were prepared by immunoSEQ multiplex PCR; TCRdb keeps only in-frame clonotypes and omits some of them. This table holds 150,000 to 200,000 clones, 90% to 95% found once. This clonotype originated in an adult in good health. Sequencing was performed on peripheral blood, taken on day 0 of AZD1222 vaccination. The rearrangement links TRBV7-8 to TRBJ2-2; a possible D gene is TRBD1 (6 bases). CDR3 loop: CASSGGRSTGELFF. Written as DNA, the CDR3 is TGTGCCAGCAGCGGGGGCAGGAGCACCGGGGAGCTGTTTTTT.